This is a list of T cell receptor beta chains from one sample in a study of CD8+ T cells in alopecia areata. TCRdb keeps only in-frame clones here, not all; method: immunoSEQ multiplex PCR. There are about 160,000 clones in the sample; 50% to 70% occur only once, and over 0.85% lies in the top ten. This material consisted of CD4+ T cells sorted from blood, taken at week 4, from a patient treated with tofacitinib. The receptors derive from a human donor with alopecia areata. Each CDR3 is given with its conserved first and last residue. Each record gives: D gene, V gene, J gene, clone size, CDR3 DNA, CDR3 protein. The D gene is left open where the match is weak. A row's size may be missing; if present it is once, few, many or a size class.

>TRBD2|TRBV4-2|TRBJ2-5|-
TGTGCCAGCAGCCTCCAGACCGGGACTAGCGGGGGGGAGACCCAGTACTTC
CASSLQTGTSGGETQYF
>-|TRBV5-1|TRBJ1-4|few
TGCGCCAGCAGCTGGGGGGCATCGAATGAAAAACTGTTTTTT
CASSWGASNEKLFF
>-|TRBV10-1|TRBJ2-2|few
TGCGCCAGCAAACGGGACTCCACGGCGACCGGGGAGCTGTTTTTT
CASKRDSTATGELFF
>-|TRBV19|TRBJ2-7|-
TGTGCCAGTAGTGCTTCCGGGACACAACACTCCTACGAGCAGTACTTC
CASSASGTQHSYEQYF
>TRBD1|TRBV11-2|TRBJ2-1|few
TGTGCCAGCAGCTTAGAGGGACAGGGGGCGCTGGGGTCCTACAATGAGCAGTTCTTC
CASSLEGQGALGSYNEQFF
>-|TRBV5-4|TRBJ1-1|-
TGTGCCAGCAGCTCCCGGGGCTCCACTGAAGCTTTCTTT
CASSSRGSTEAFF
>-|TRBV4-2|TRBJ1-5|-
TGTGCCAGCAGCCAAGATCAAGGAGCGGACAATCAGCCCCAGCATTTT
CASSQDQGADNQPQHF
>-|TRBV2|TRBJ1-4|once
TGTGCCAGTACCAGGGCAACTAATGAAAAACTGTTTTTT
CASTRATNEKLFF
>TRBD1|TRBV5-1|TRBJ1-1|-
TGCGCCAGCAGCTTCAACGGACAGGGCGTCACTGAAGCTTTCTTT
CASSFNGQGVTEAFF
>-|TRBV7-8|TRBJ1-5|few
TGTGCCAGCAGCTTAGTAGGGCAGCTTAATAGCAATCAGCCCCAGCATTTT
CASSLVGQLNSNQPQHF
>-|TRBV30|TRBJ2-3|-
TGTGCCTGGAGTGACAGGGTCATAGATACGCAGTATTTT
CAWSDRVIDTQYF
>-|TRBV4-1|TRBJ1-2|-
TGCGCCAGCAGCGACCAGACCTTCTATGGCTACACCTTC
CASSDQTFYGYTF
>-|TRBV5-1|TRBJ1-2|-
TGCGCCAGCAGCTTGACAGGGTTAGCAAACTATGGCTACACCTTC
CASSLTGLANYGYTF
>-|TRBV7-9|TRBJ1-4|few
TGTGCCAGCAGCTTAGCGACACCCGCCGATGAAAAACTGTTTTTT
CASSLATPADEKLFF
>-|TRBV30|TRBJ2-3|-
TGTGCCTGCCCCTTAGGTATAGATACGCAGTATTTT
CACPLGIDTQYF